This T cell receptor (beta chain) was recorded in a study of CD8+CD57+ T cells in acquired aplastic anemia. For the study at large: Recorded DNA amounts for sorted CD4+ and CD8+ cells had an average of roughly 3.4 ug.

Findings and caveats of the study: Sharing between patients and controls was observed for around 30 CD8+ CDR3 sequences.

TCR beta VDJ and CDR3 profiling used genomic DNA as template. TCRdb re-called the reads with MiXCR, one entry per CDR3 protein. Counted here are 150,000 to 200,000 distinct CDR3 sequences, about three fifths occurring once; the ten biggest clones make up 35% to 55%. Comments on this clonotype: No antigen is known for it.

Sequenced: sorted CD4+, CD8+, or CD8+CD57+ T cells (not recorded which) from PBMCs. This receptor was taken from a human donor with severe aplastic anemia or a healthy control (not recorded which).

The CDR3 nucleotides are TGTGCCATCCGGGATCCCGACGAGCAGTACTTC. Translation: CAIRDPDEQYF. The chain uses TRBV10-3 and TRBJ2-7; D is possibly TRBD2 (5 bases). CDR3 length: 11 residues. Per the germline V gene, CDR1 is ENHRY and CDR2 is SYGVKD. V was trimmed by 8 bases and J by 5 bases, leaving 10 bases between them.